This entry lists 17 T cell receptor beta chains sequenced from one sample in a study of cytomegalovirus exposure and HLA in healthy donors. The primer mix had 60 Vbeta and 13 Jbeta primers. Sequenced by immunoSEQ multiplex PCR; TCRdb stores in-frame clones only, minus some. The sample consists of about 160,000 clones, around four fifths of them appearing once. Sequencing used PBMCs. The receptors were sampled from a man over 45 in good health and CMV-seropositive.

The CDR3 is CASSRDRAYNEQFF. The CDR3, as DNA: TGCGCCAGCAGCCGGGACAGGGCCTACAATGAGCAGTTCTTC. The chain combines TRBV5-1 with TRBJ2-1; 9 bases map to TRBD1. CDR1 and CDR2 (germline): SGHRS, YFSETQ. J gave up 2 bases and V 4 bases, and 1 base lay outside the gene matches. The length of the CDR3 is 14 residues.

J is TRBJ1-2 and V is TRBV6-5; D uncertain. This CDR3 is built from 10 residues. Trimming took off 8 bases at V and 6 bases at J, with 7 bases between the two ends. The V gene's germline CDR1 is MNHEY and CDR2 SVGAGI. The DNA of the CDR3 is TGTGCCAGCGGCCCAAATGGCTACACCTTC. It is translated as CASGPNGYTF.

CDR3 coding DNA: TGTGCCAGCAGCTCATTCGGGAATTCACCCCTCCACTTT. It specifies CASSSFGNSPLHF. The chain links TRBV5-4 to TRBJ1-6, with no clear D. Germline V lookup: CDR1 SGHNT, CDR2 YYREEE (reference sequence). This CDR3 spans 13 amino acids. V lost 3 bases, J lost 7 bases, and 8 bases lay in between. Using reference TRBV5-4 and TRBJ1-6 for the parts outside the CDR3, the full variable domain is ETGVTQSPTHLIKTRGQQVTLRCSSQSGHNTVSWYQQALGQGPQFIFQYYREEENGRGNFPPRFSGLQFPNYSSELNVNALELDDSALYLCASSSFGNSPLHFGNGTRLTVT.

V and J are TRBV7-9 and TRBJ2-1; 11 bases are a match to TRBD2. This CDR3 has 18 amino acids. V gave up 0 bases and J gave up 4 bases; unmatched junction bases: 8. Germline lookup yields CDR1 SEHNR and CDR2 FQNEAQ (reference sequence). CDR3 sequence: CASSLAAFSGGGYNEQFF. The CDR3 DNA follows: TGTGCCAGCAGCTTAGCCGCATTTAGCGGGGGGGGATACAATGAGCAGTTCTTC.

This chain links TRBV4-1 with TRBJ1-5; TRBD1 matches at 8 bases. J gave up 5 bases and V 0 bases, and 6 bases lay outside the gene matches. Germline V lookup: CDR1 MGHRA, CDR2 YSYEKL. The CDR3 runs 16 residues. The CDR3 sequence is CASSQDDRGAYQPQHF. The CDR3 DNA is TGCGCCAGCAGCCAAGATGACAGGGGAGCCTATCAGCCCCAGCATTTT.

J is TRBJ2-2 and V is TRBV18; D uncertain. V lost 3 bases, J lost 1 base, and 3 bases lay in between. This CDR3 contains 13 residues. Germline values: CDR1 KGHSH, CDR2 LQKENI. CDR3 region: CASSPRNTGELFF. Here the CDR3 DNA reads TGTGCCAGCTCACCGCGGAACACCGGGGAGCTGTTTTTT.

The chain combines TRBV9 with TRBJ2-1; TRBD1 is a possible D gene (6 bases). The CDR3 has 14 residues. CDR1 is SGDLS and CDR2 is YYNGEE in the germline V gene. Trimming shortened V by 0 bases and J by 9 bases, and 13 bases separated the two germline ends. The CDR3: CASSVANRDSEQFF. In nucleotides, the CDR3 is TGTGCCAGCAGCGTAGCAAACAGGGATTCTGAGCAGTTCTTC.

J is TRBJ1-4 and V is TRBV10-3, with D perhaps TRBD1 (6 bases). The CDR3 spans 15 residues. V dropped 0 bases and J dropped 8 bases, with 13 bases sitting between them. CDR1 and CDR2 (germline): ENHRY, SYGVKD. The CDR3 region has the DNA TGTGCCATCAGTGAGTCTATGGCAGGGGACGAAAAACTGTTTTTT. Protein: CAISESMAGDEKLFF.

The chain links TRBV6-1 to TRBJ1-5, with TRBD1 as a possible D gene (6 bases). Germline V CDR1 and CDR2: MNHNS, SASEGT. V gave up 1 base and J gave up 4 bases, with 8 bases separating them. This CDR3 is built from 14 residues. Written as DNA, the CDR3 is TGTGCCAGCAGTGAAGGACAGGTGAATCAGCCCCAGCATTTT. Its protein product is CASSEGQVNQPQHF.

The V and J genes are TRBV9 and TRBJ2-5, with TRBD2 matching 10 bases. The CDR3 runs 16 residues. Germline assignment: CDR1 SGDLS and CDR2 YYNGEE. Trimming cost V 4 bases and J 4 bases; bases outside gene matches: 10. The CDR3 loop is CASSPLAGEVGETQYF. The CDR3 DNA follows: TGTGCCAGCAGCCCTCTAGCGGGGGAAGTTGGAGAGACCCAGTACTTC.

This chain links TRBV7-6 with TRBJ2-7, with D perhaps TRBD2 (6 bases). V was trimmed by 1 base and J by 2 bases, leaving 12 bases between them. From germline, CDR1 is SGHVS and CDR2 FNYEAQ. The length of the CDR3 is 15 residues. CDR3 DNA: TGTGCCAGCAGCTTAGAGGCTAGCGAGGCCTACGAGCAGTACTTC. Its translation: CASSLEASEAYEQYF.

Concerning this clone: The junction departs from the called germline gene at one end, perhaps through a read error. The sample has other DNA sequences that encode this CDR3 too. The J gene is TRBJ1-5, the V gene TRBV28; 10 positions match TRBD1. The CDR3 has 16 residues. CDR1 and CDR2 from the germline V gene are MDHEN and SYDVKM. CDR3 bases: TGCGCCAGCAGTTTGGGGACAGGGGTGGGCAATCAGCCCCAGCATTTT. Translated, it gives CASSLGTGVGNQPQHF.

This clone showed up just a few times. The gene calls are TRBV4-3 and TRBJ2-7; TRBD1 matches 12 bases. CDR1 and CDR2 from the germline V gene are LGHNA and YSLEER. CDR3 length equals 15 residues. With 4 bases clipped from V and 5 bases from J, the junction kept 6 bases outside the gene matches. The CDR3 spells CASSLLGQGADEQYF. The CDR3 DNA follows: TGCGCCAGCAGCCTTCTGGGACAGGGGGCCGACGAGCAGTACTTC.

The rearrangement uses TRBV18 and TRBJ1-6, with 11 bases lining up with TRBD1. The CDR3 has 17 residues. Looked up from germline, CDR1 is KGHSH and CDR2 is LQKENI. V lost 3 bases, J lost 14 bases, and 15 bases stayed unmatched. The CDR3 DNA follows: TGTGCCAGCTCACCTTACGCCGGCAGGACAGGGGGCACGGCCCTCCACTTT. It yields the protein CASSPYAGRTGGTALHF.

V usage is TRBV7-9 and J usage is TRBJ2-7, with 8 bases that match TRBD2. The CDR3 length is 16 residues. CDR1 and CDR2 (germline): SEHNR, FQNEAQ (reference sequence). The V segment lost 0 bases and the J segment 5 bases; nucleotides outside the gene matches: 9. This CDR3 reads CASSLARSGSFHEQYF. In nucleotides, the CDR3 is TGTGCCAGCAGCTTAGCAAGAAGCGGGAGTTTCCACGAGCAGTACTTC.

This chain uses TRBV5-1 with TRBJ2-1; D is undetermined. V lost 2 bases to trimming and J lost 6 bases, with 6 bases between them. Per the germline V gene, CDR1 is SGHRS and CDR2 is YFSETQ. CDR3 size: 12 residues. The CDR3 region has the DNA TGCGCCAGCAGCTTCCCCTCCAATGAGCAGTTCTTC. This encodes CASSFPSNEQFF.

V usage is TRBV18 and J usage is TRBJ2-5; TRBD1 matches at 7 bases. The V gene end was trimmed by 5 bases and the J gene end by 2 bases; junction bases not matched to a gene: 5. The CDR3 is 14 amino acids. Germline values: CDR1 KGHSH, CDR2 LQKENI. The CDR3 spells CASSGPGQQETQYF. The CDR3 bases are TGTGCCAGCTCAGGACCGGGACAGCAAGAGACCCAGTACTTC. Full variable domain (remainder filled in from reference TRBV18 and TRBJ2-5): NAGVMQNPRHLVRRRGQEARLRCSPMKGHSHVYWYRQLPEEGLKFMVYLQKENIIDESGMPKERFSAEFPKEGPSILRIQQVVRGDSAAYFCASSGPGQQETQYFGPGTRLLVL.